This T cell receptor beta chain was profiled in a study of CD8+ T cells in alopecia areata. Study in general: Oral tofacitinib, 5 to 10 mg twice daily, was given in an open-label trial. Whole-study results and caveats: Lesional scalp displayed greater clonality than normal scalp, most notably in alopecia totalis/universalis. Among the cells sequenced in scalp samples are also the resident alphabeta T cells of normal skin.

Comments on this clone: Its antigen is unknown.

The CDR3 runs 14 residues. V lost 2 bases to trimming and J lost 4 bases, with 12 bases between them. Per germline, CDR1 MGHRA and CDR2 YSYEKL. Extracted from the samples, RNA was reverse transcribed into cDNA to serve as the sequencing template. TCRdb keeps only in-frame clones here, not all; method: immunoSEQ multiplex PCR. Among 150,000 to 160,000 clones listed, 45% to 55% were seen once. The chain combines TRBV4-1 with TRBJ2-7, with D perhaps matching TRBD1 (5 bases). The sequence was obtained from a human donor with alopecia areata. The input for sequencing was CD8+ T cells sorted from blood, taken at week 0. DNA for the CDR3: TGCGCCAGCAGCCAATTAGGGGCAAGGTACGAGCAGTACTTC. Amino acids: CASSQLGARYEQYF.